Given below is one TCR beta chain in context. The data were produced by immunoSEQ multiplex PCR, yet TCRdb's version contains in-frame clones alone and is incomplete. Of about 1.1 million clones in the sample, 77% were seen once. This record belongs to a study of shared clonotypes between healthy human individuals. J gave up 7 bases and V 2 bases, and 12 bases lay outside the gene matches. Germline CDR1 and CDR2: SGDLS and YYNGEE. This CDR3 is 17 amino acids long. Among the donors, all were Caucasian adults who lived in Nashville, Tennessee. This TCR came from a man between 18 and 29 years old in good health. Some clones in this sample may be carry-over from other donors' samples. This chain links TRBV9 with TRBJ2-1; 10 bases align to TRBD2. The sample consisted of memory CD4+ T cells from PBMCs. This sample's subset: CD45RA-negative fraction. CDR3: CASSVEASGRGGNEQFF. The CDR3 nucleotides are TGTGCCAGCAGCGTTGAGGCTAGCGGGAGAGGAGGGAATGAGCAGTTCTTC.